Detailed here is one T cell receptor (beta chain). Survey sequencing of tumors mostly used 4.5 to 6 ug DNA, two replicates. Clones were read by immunoSEQ multiplex PCR, and TCRdb kept only the in-frame ones, dropping some. The sample yields fewer than 2,500 clones, roughly three fifths seen once. The data derive from a study of neoadjuvant anti-PD-1 for oral cavity cancer. Across the whole study: Before surgery, most patients got three to four biweekly 3 mg/kg nivolumab doses. Patients without progression got a fourth dose around day 43.

The time point is: after neoadjuvant nivolumab, at surgical resection. The germline CDR1 and CDR2 sequences are SGHNT and YYREEE (reference sequence). Trimming removed 0 bases from V and 0 bases from J; junction bases left unmatched: 0. The CDR3 is 14 residues long. The sample was tumor tissue, taken after nivolumab (anti-PD-1) treatment. The rearrangement links TRBV5-4 to TRBJ2-7, with 7 nucleotides matching TRBD1. This sequence originates from a person aged 40 to 85 with oral cavity squamous cell carcinoma. The CDR3 DNA is TGTGCCAGCAGCTTGGACAGGGGCTCCTACGAGCAGTACTTC. Translated: CASSLDRGSYEQYF.